The next 16 T cell receptor beta chains were all read from a single sample in a study of T cells after yellow fever vaccination. TCRdb itself ran the 5' RACE reads through MiXCR, one entry per CDR3 protein. Among 350,000 to 450,000 distinct CDR3 sequences listed, approximately 5.7% were seen once. Sequenced here: PBMCs, sampled 5 days after the yellow fever booster vaccination. The receptor source for this set is a man younger than 40 who received the YFV17D yellow fever vaccine.

There are many counts of this clonotype. The CDR3 nucleotides read TGTGCCAGCAGCATCAGGGGAGGGAACAATGAGCAGTTCTTC. As protein: CASSIRGGNNEQFF. The chain employs TRBV7-2 and TRBJ2-1; tentatively, D is TRBD2 (7 bases). This CDR3 has 14 amino acids. In germline, CDR1 is SGHTA, CDR2 FQGNSA. Trimming removed 5 bases from V and 5 bases from J, with 13 bases in between. Supplemented by reference TRBV7-2 and TRBJ2-1, the full variable domain reads GAGVSQSPSNKVTEKGKDVELRCDPISGHTALYWYRQSLGQGLEFLIYFQGNSAPDKSGLPSDRFSAERTGGSVSTLTIQRTQQEDSAVYLCASSIRGGNNEQFFGPGTRLTVL.

This clonotype was picked up a small number of times. The chain links TRBV9 to TRBJ2-6; TRBD1 is a possible D gene (5 bases). The V gene's germline CDR1 is SGDLS and CDR2 YYNGEE. V lost 3 bases, J lost 1 base, and 11 bases lay in between. The CDR3 is 16 residues long. The CDR3, as DNA: TGTGCCAGCAGCGCCCTTCCAGGGTCTGGGGCCAACGTCCTGACTTTC. It encodes CASSALPGSGANVLTF.

J is TRBJ1-1 and V is TRBV18, with unresolved D. Germline CDR1 KGHSH, CDR2 LQKENI. V was clipped by 3 bases and J by 1 base, with 12 bases between them. The CDR3 length is 15 residues. The CDR3 DNA sequence: TGTGCCAGCTCACCGCTAGAGGTCCCGAACACTGAAGCTTTCTTT. Its translation is CASSPLEVPNTEAFF.

This clonotype occurred a few times. The V gene is TRBV7-2, the J gene TRBJ1-3; D uncertain. The CDR3 loop spans 14 amino acids. Trimming cost V 6 bases and J 4 bases, with 13 bases left between them. Per the germline V gene, CDR1 is SGHTA and CDR2 is FQGNSA. CDR3 DNA sequence: TGTGCCAGCAGGTCGGCCGGTACAGGAAACACCATATATTTT. Encoded protein: CASRSAGTGNTIYF.

The chain employs TRBV7-9 and TRBJ2-7; 8 bases match TRBD1. The CDR3 contains 14 residues. Germline V gene data show CDR1 as SEHNR and CDR2 as FQNEAQ (reference sequence). Unmatched junction bases numbered 5, after V lost 7 bases and J lost 0 bases. CDR3 loop: CASTQGANSYEQYF. DNA of the CDR3: TGTGCCAGCACGCAGGGGGCTAACTCCTACGAGCAGTACTTC.

This clonotype was seen only a few times. The CDR3 spells CASSPDTGGTGELFF. The CDR3 bases are TGCGCCAGCAGCCCCGATACAGGGGGCACCGGGGAGCTGTTTTTT. The chain uses TRBV5-1 and TRBJ2-2; 8 positions match TRBD1. CDR3 length: 15 residues. The V and J ends lost 4 bases and 4 bases, in that order; junction bases with no gene match: 6. Germline loops: CDR1 SGHRS, CDR2 YFSETQ.

The rearrangement links TRBV25-1 to TRBJ2-7; a possible D gene is TRBD2 (6 bases). From germline, CDR1 is MGHDK and CDR2 SYGVNS. The CDR3 runs 14 residues. Deletions cut 8 bases from V and 0 bases from J, with 14 bases between. CDR3 sequence: CASGGGLSSYEQYF. The CDR3 nucleotides read TGTGCCAGCGGTGGAGGGTTGAGCTCCTACGAGCAGTACTTC.

The table lists this clonotype with many counts. The rearrangement uses TRBV20-1 and TRBJ2-7; D is possibly TRBD1 or TRBD2 (6 bases each). Trimming stripped 4 bases from V and 1 base from J, with 11 bases between. The CDR3 has 13 amino acids. Germline CDR1 is DFQATT and CDR2 is SNEGSKA (reference sequence). The CDR3 nucleotides read TGCAGTGCTAACGGAGGGGGTTCCTACGAGCAGTACTTC. This sequence encodes CSANGGGSYEQYF.

This clonotype appeared a few times. The chain links TRBV20-1 to TRBJ2-7, with D perhaps matching TRBD2 (5 bases). The CDR3 length is 15 residues. The germline CDR1 and CDR2 sequences are DFQATT and SNEGSKA (reference sequence). The V and J ends lost 1 base and 7 bases respectively, with 20 bases between them. Here the CDR3 DNA reads TGCAGTGCTAGAGGGAAGCCAGCCTCTTCGGGGGAGCAGTACTTC. Translating gives CSARGKPASSGEQYF.

At least ten counts were recorded for this clonotype. In DNA form, the CDR3 reads TGTGCCAGCAGCCGCCAGAGGGGGAACTATGGCTACACCTTC. Its protein is CASSRQRGNYGYTF. This rearrangement joins TRBV3-1 to TRBJ1-2, with D perhaps TRBD1 (6 bases). Trimming left V 4 bases short and J 2 bases short, with 11 bases between. The CDR3 has 14 residues. Germline V lookup: CDR1 LGHDT, CDR2 YNNKEL (reference sequence).

In this sample, this clonotype turned up many times. CDR3 nucleotides: TGTGCCAGCAGTAGAACCCAGGGACAGTCTTACTCCTACAATGAGCAGTTCTTC. It translates to CASSRTQGQSYSYNEQFF. The rearrangement uses TRBV25-1 and TRBJ2-1; TRBD1 aligns across 7 bases. The CDR3 is 18 amino acids. Germline V gene sequence: CDR1 MGHDK, CDR2 SYGVNS. With 5 bases clipped from V and 0 bases from J, the junction kept 13 bases outside the gene matches.

This clonotype occurred many times. The gene calls are TRBV28 and TRBJ2-7; D gene ambiguous. CDR1 is MDHEN, CDR2 SYDVKM, per germline. This CDR3 region has 10 residues. The V end lost 3 bases, the J end lost 5 bases, and 2 bases lay between the germline ends. CDR3 protein: CASSLNEQYF. The CDR3 DNA reads TGTGCCAGCAGTTTGAACGAGCAGTACTTC.

This clonotype was counted between two and nine times. The gene calls are TRBV20-1 and TRBJ2-2; the D is unclear. Deletions cut 4 bases from V and 4 bases from J, with 10 bases between. CDR3 size: 13 residues. The germline CDR1 and CDR2 sequences are DFQATT and SNEGSKA (reference sequence). CDR3 sequence (DNA): TGCAGTGCTAAAGTTATCTCCACCGGGGAGCTGTTTTTT. Translated, it gives CSAKVISTGELFF.

This clonotype was found a few times. The V and J genes are TRBV20-1 and TRBJ1-1; D not resolved. The CDR3 extends over 13 amino acids. The germline V gene has CDR1 DFQATT and CDR2 SNEGSKA (reference sequence). Deletions cut 3 bases from V and 1 base from J, with 9 bases between. The CDR3 DNA reads TGCAGTGCTAGTGACCATTCGAACACTGAAGCTTTCTTT. This gives the protein CSASDHSNTEAFF.

The sample holds many counts of this clonotype. The chain joins TRBV27 to TRBJ1-2; D is perhaps TRBD1 (5 bases). Germline-derived CDR1 and CDR2 are MNHEY and SMNVEV (reference sequence). This CDR3 is built from 14 residues. V was clipped by 3 bases and J by 6 bases, with 14 bases between them. The CDR3 spells CASSFGGGTNGYTF. CDR3 coding DNA: TGTGCCAGCAGTTTCGGGGGAGGTACGAATGGCTACACCTTC.

This clonotype was seen ten or more times. The genes are TRBV3-1 and TRBJ2-3, with D unclear. CDR1 is LGHDT and CDR2 is YNNKEL in the germline V gene (reference sequence). V lost 0 bases, J lost 1 base, and 5 bases lay in between. CDR3 length: 14 residues. Written as DNA, the CDR3 is TGTGCCAGCAGCCAAGAAGGAGGCACAGATACGCAGTATTTT. Encoded protein: CASSQEGGTDTQYF.